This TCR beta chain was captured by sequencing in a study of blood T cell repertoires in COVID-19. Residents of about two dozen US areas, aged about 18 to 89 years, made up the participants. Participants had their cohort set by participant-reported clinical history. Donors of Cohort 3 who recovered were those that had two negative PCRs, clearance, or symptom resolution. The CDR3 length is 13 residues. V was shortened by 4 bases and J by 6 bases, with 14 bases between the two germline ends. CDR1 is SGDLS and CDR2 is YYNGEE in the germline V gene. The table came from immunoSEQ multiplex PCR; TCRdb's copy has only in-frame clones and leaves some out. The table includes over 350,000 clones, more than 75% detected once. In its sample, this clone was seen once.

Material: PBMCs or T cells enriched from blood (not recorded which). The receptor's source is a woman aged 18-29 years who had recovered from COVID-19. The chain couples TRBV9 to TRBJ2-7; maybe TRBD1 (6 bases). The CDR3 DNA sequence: TGTGCCAGCAGCCCTGTGGACAGATCCGAGCAGTACTTC. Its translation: CASSPVDRSEQYF.